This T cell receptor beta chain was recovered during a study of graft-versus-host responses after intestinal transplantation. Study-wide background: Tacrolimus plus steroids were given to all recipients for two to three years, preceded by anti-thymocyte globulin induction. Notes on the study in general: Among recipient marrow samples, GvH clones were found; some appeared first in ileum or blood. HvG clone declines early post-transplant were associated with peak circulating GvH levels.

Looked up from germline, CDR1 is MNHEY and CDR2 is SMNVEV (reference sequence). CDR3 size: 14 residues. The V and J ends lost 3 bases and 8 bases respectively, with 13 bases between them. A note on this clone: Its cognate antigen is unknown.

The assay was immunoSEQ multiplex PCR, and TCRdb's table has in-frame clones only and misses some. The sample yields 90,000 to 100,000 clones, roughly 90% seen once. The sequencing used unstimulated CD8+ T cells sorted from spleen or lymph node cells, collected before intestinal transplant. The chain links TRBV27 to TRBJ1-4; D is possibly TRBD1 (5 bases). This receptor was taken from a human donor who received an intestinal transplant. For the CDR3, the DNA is TGTGCCAGCAGTTTGACCTTTAGGGGAGAAAAACTGTTTTTT. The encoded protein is CASSLTFRGEKLFF.